This TCR beta chain came from a study of CD4 T cells in relation to SARS-CoV-2 and coronaviruses (dated by TCRdb to 2020 to 2022). For the study in its entirety: In the ViraFEST assay, PBMCs were cultured with antigen for roughly 11 days, after which TCR beta CDR3s were sequenced to identify antigen-specific clonal expansions. Across all 12 patients in the full convalescent cohort, ages ranged from about 20 to 80 years, with a median of 38. A different TCR-beta assay, based on Illumina, was used to sequence expansion assays from other donors in the study. The study assessed, at the TCR clonotype level, memory CD4+ T cell crossreactivity between SARS-CoV-2 and common cold coronavirus spike proteins. Of the 12 convalescent patients, 8 were male and 4 were female, and two of the subjects were Hispanic. The Adaptive Biotechnologies TCR-sequencing kit was used for samples from three pre-COVID donors and for the naive versus memory experiments, whereas the other data were Illumina-based. Using patient-derived lymphoblastoid cell lines, the shared crossreactive spike epitopes were mapped to their HLA restriction.

Measured from the cysteine to the phenylalanine, the CDR3 is 21 residues long. The kept DNA is CDR3 alone, 63 bases in frame from the first base. For this chain, trimming is 0 bases at the V end and 0 bases at the J end, and the number of junction bases without a gene match is 11. CDR1 and CDR2 are drawn from the germline V gene: SNHLY, FYNNEI. To separate naive from memory CD4+ T cells, cryopreserved PBMCs first underwent CD4 enrichment and then EasySep naive CD4+ T cell enrichment. For less than twelve days, 75,000 to 100,000 sorted naive or memory CD4+ T cells were cultured together with CEF peptides and T cell-depleted PBMCs at a 1:1 ratio. In general, triplicate replicate wells were used for every peptide culture condition. PBMCs were isolated from leukapheresis product or whole blood by Ficoll-Paque PLUS gradient centrifugation. PBMCs were either used fresh in the expansion assay or cryopreserved at -140 degrees C. The QIAamp Micro DNA Kit was used to extract genomic DNA from the CD4+ T cells.

In regard to this clone: What antigen it recognizes has not been identified. There are no base qualities to consult, and no much larger clone falls within one base.

Broader findings and caveats from the paper: Because no donor provided both pre-pandemic and post-infection samples, tracing the source of pre-existing responses was limited. The study was limited by small numbers of patients and tested TCRs. Significantly weaker SARS-CoV-2-driven expansion was shown by crossreactive clones than by monoreactive clones, consistent with antigenic imprinting. Since the crossreactivity analysis centred on spike protein, crossreactivity against other viral proteins was not assessed. Around three fifths of donors had memory CD4+ clonotypes that crossrecognized SARS-CoV-2 and at least one common cold coronavirus spike. Naive versus memory sequencing indicated the assay detects memory recall responses rather than primary responses primed during culture.

DNA from CEF-cultured naive and memory CD4+ T cells underwent immunoSEQ TCR-beta sequencing at survey level. In the authors' own workflow: During preprocessing, nonproductive sequences were removed, along with CDR3s that did not begin with C, did not end with F or W, or were shorter than 7 amino acids. Antigen-specific clonotypes were called with the MANAFEST web app, based on expansion relative to reference and other culture wells. A clone was considered positive if significant expansion relative to the reference culture was observed in 2 of 3 replicate wells at an FDR below 0.05. To be called positive, a clone also had to show significant expansion compared with every other tandem well and an odds ratio greater than 5. Cultured and uncultured naive and memory CD4+ repertoires were searched for CDR3s previously identified as spike- and CEF-reactive. After three terminal residues were trimmed from each end, CDR3 homology was quantified as pairwise Levenshtein distance using the stringdist R package. TCRdb re-hosts the immuneACCESS table, in-frame sequences only. Its copies lack some clones; in the studies checked, an unresolved V gene accounts for under half of them, and the cause for the rest is not known. The V and J calls and clone size are taken from that table; D and trimming were inferred from the DNA. The sample table lists tens of thousands of clones, 77% of them with a count of one. Just over 20% of the sample is held by the ten biggest clonotypes.

This sequence uses TRBV2 and TRBJ2-5; TRBD2 lines up with 15 middle nucleotides. The sequenced sample was memory CD4+ T cells from PBMCs, cultured in vitro. The sample's cell subset or site, from its label and the paper: memory (non-naive) CD4+ T cells. This TCR was recovered from an adult with COVID-19. The CDR3 protein sequence reads: CASSEALLSGLAGGNQETQYF. The sequenced DNA: TGTGCCAGCAGTGAAGCGCTTCTCTCCGGACTAGCGGGAGGGAACCAAGAGACCCAGTACTTC. The reference TRBV2 and TRBJ2-5 proteins fill in what lies around the CDR3, so the full variable domain reads EPEVTQTPSHQVTQMGQEVILRCVPISNHLYFYWYRQILGQKVEFLVSFYNNEISEKSEIFDDQFSVERPDGSNFTLKIRSTKLEDSAMYFCASSEALLSGLAGGNQETQYFGPGTRLLVL.